The 25 T cell receptor beta chains in this list originate from one sample, sequenced in a study of shared clonotypes between healthy human individuals. Profiled with immunoSEQ multiplex PCR; TCRdb holds only in-frame clones, not every one. The repertoire holds 950,000 to 1,200,000 clones, with roughly 80% as singletons. Material for sequencing was memory CD4+ T cells from PBMCs. The subset was: CD45RA-negative fraction. These receptors came from a young man in good health. Some clones in this sample may be carry-over from other donors' samples.

This clone came up a few times. The chain couples TRBV6-6 to TRBJ2-1; possible D gene TRBD2, 5 bases. Germline values: CDR1 MNHNY, CDR2 SVGAGI (reference sequence). The germline V and J ends were trimmed by 8 bases and 9 bases, with 11 bases remaining between them. The CDR3 contains 11 residues. The CDR3 region has the DNA TGTGCCAGCGGAAACGGAGGTGAGCAGTTCTTC. This translates into CASGNGGEQFF.

The table lists this clone with many counts. Other DNA variants within this sample encode the same CDR3. The CDR3 sequence is CATPSGPGTRGEQFF. The CDR3 DNA is TGTGCCACCCCAAGCGGGCCAGGCACTCGGGGTGAGCAGTTCTTC. The chain couples TRBV2 to TRBJ2-1, with TRBD2 as a possible D gene (6 bases). This CDR3 region has 15 residues. Trimming shortened V by 10 bases and J by 9 bases, and 25 bases separated the two germline ends. The V gene's germline CDR1 is SNHLY and CDR2 FYNNEI.

The chain couples TRBV6-6 to TRBJ2-7, with D possibly being TRBD2 (5 bases). With 1 base removed from V and 3 bases from J, the gap between germline ends came to 16 bases. CDR3 size: 16 residues. Germline V gene sequence: CDR1 MNHNY, CDR2 SVGAGI (reference sequence). The CDR3 loop reads CASSYLSPGGSYEQYF. The CDR3 nucleotides read TGTGCCAGCAGTTACTTGTCTCCAGGAGGAAGCTACGAGCAGTACTTC.

This clone was recorded only once. This sequence joins TRBV9 and TRBJ2-2; D is undetermined. The CDR3 loop spans 14 amino acids. The germline V and J ends were trimmed by 4 bases and 10 bases, with 17 bases remaining between them. The V gene's germline CDR1 is SGDLS and CDR2 YYNGEE. The CDR3 nucleotides are TGTGCCAGCAGCCCGCGGTCCTCGCCGGAGGAGCTGTTTTTT. Encoded protein: CASSPRSSPEELFF.

V and J are TRBV18 and TRBJ2-7; D might be TRBD2 (6 bases). Between the trimmed V and J ends, which lost 0 bases and 7 bases, there was a span of 19 bases. This CDR3 has 16 residues. The germline CDR1 and CDR2 sequences are KGHSH and LQKENI. CDR3 amino acids: CASSPPGGALRGEQYF. As DNA, the CDR3 is TGTGCCAGCTCACCACCGGGGGGAGCCTTACGGGGGGAGCAGTACTTC.

The genes are TRBV5-1 and TRBJ1-2; 7 bases map to TRBD1. The CDR3 contains 15 residues. Germline CDR1 reads SGHRS; CDR2 reads YFSETQ. V lost 1 base, J lost 5 bases, and 8 bases stayed unmatched. DNA for the CDR3: TGCGCCAGCAGCTTGTCTCCAGTACAGGGGTATGGCTACACCTTC. The encoded protein is CASSLSPVQGYGYTF.

The V and J genes are TRBV6-6 and TRBJ1-2, with D perhaps matching TRBD1 (6 bases). Per the germline V gene, CDR1 is MNHNY and CDR2 is SVGAGI (reference sequence). The CDR3 sequence is 14 residues long. Trimming removed 2 bases from V and 8 bases from J, with 15 bases in between. CDR3 residues: CASSYRGGADGYTF. In DNA form, the CDR3 reads TGTGCCAGCAGTTACCGCGGGGGGGCGGACGGCTACACCTTC.

J is TRBJ2-7 and V is TRBV5-4; D remains unclear. The germline gives CDR1 SGHNT, CDR2 YYREEE (reference sequence). Trimming stripped 7 bases from V and 6 bases from J, with 17 bases between. The CDR3 consists of 13 residues. CDR3 amino acids: CASSGGRAPEQYF. The CDR3 DNA sequence: TGTGCCAGCTCAGGTGGACGTGCCCCCGAGCAGTACTTC.

The chain is built from TRBV4-2 and TRBJ1-3, with 12 bases matching TRBD1. V shed 3 bases, J shed 2 bases, and the junction held 8 bases outside the gene matches. The CDR3 runs 18 residues. Germline loops: CDR1 LGHNA, CDR2 YNFKEQ. CDR3 in amino acids: CASSQAGTGGSTGNTIYF. The CDR3 bases are TGTGCCAGCAGCCAGGCAGGGACAGGGGGCTCGACTGGAAACACCATATATTTT.

In its sample, this clone was seen a few times. This rearrangement joins TRBV7-2 to TRBJ2-3; D is ambiguous. The V gene lost 6 bases and the J gene lost 5 bases, with 12 bases spanning the gap. The CDR3 totals 13 residues. CDR1 is SGHTA, CDR2 FQGNSA, per germline. The chain's CDR3 is CASSTMGGDTQYF. The CDR3 DNA reads TGTGCCAGCAGTACGATGGGCGGAGATACGCAGTATTTT.

The chain couples TRBV27 to TRBJ2-1; no firm D call. Per the germline V gene, CDR1 is MNHEY and CDR2 is SMNVEV (reference sequence). This CDR3 spans 13 amino acids. Deletions cut 5 bases from V and 8 bases from J, with 13 bases between. As DNA, the CDR3 is TGTGCCAGCAGTCTACTAATAGGCTATGAGCAGTTCTTC. This translates into CASSLLIGYEQFF.

A word on this clone: Within the sample, other DNA sequences also encode this same CDR3. The chain employs TRBV2 and TRBJ2-1, with 9 bases aligning to TRBD1. The J segment lost 4 bases and the V segment lost 6 bases, leaving 7 bases of the junction unmatched. The CDR3 runs to 15 residues. Germline lookup yields CDR1 SNHLY and CDR2 FYNNEI. This CDR3 is CASSPDRGNYNEQFF. The CDR3 coding sequence is TGTGCCAGCAGCCCGGACAGGGGCAATTACAATGAGCAGTTCTTC. The variable domain in full, with the rest retrieved from reference TRBV2 and TRBJ2-1, is EPEVTQTPSHQVTQMGQEVILRCVPISNHLYFYWYRQILGQKVEFLVSFYNNEISEKSEIFDDQFSVERPDGSNFTLKIRSTKLEDSAMYFCASSPDRGNYNEQFFGPGTRLTVL.

Notes on this clone: This likely traces to a read error, being one base from a far larger clone. The chain uses TRBV7-9 and TRBJ2-2, with D hard to call. Deletions cut 5 bases from V and 1 base from J, with 5 bases between. This CDR3 spans 13 amino acids. The germline gives CDR1 SEHNR, CDR2 FQNEAQ (reference sequence). The CDR3 coding sequence is TGTGCCAGCAGCCAATTGAACACCGGGGAGCTGTTTTTT. This sequence encodes CASSQLNTGELFF.

The genes are TRBV7-9 and TRBJ2-6; D unclear. This CDR3 comprises 18 residues. Germline-derived CDR1 and CDR2 are SEHNR and FQNEAQ (reference sequence). V was shortened by 4 bases and J by 0 bases, with 16 bases between the two germline ends. The CDR3 loop is CASSSAGRRPSGANVLTF. CDR3 coding DNA: TGTGCCAGCAGCTCGGCCGGCAGGAGACCCTCTGGGGCCAACGTCCTGACTTTC.

The chain employs TRBV7-9 and TRBJ2-5; possible D gene TRBD1, 6 bases. The DNA end favors TRBJ2-7, so the J call may be wrong. CDR3 size: 13 residues. From germline, CDR1 is SEHNR and CDR2 FQNEAQ (reference sequence). The CDR3: CASGSGTIDEQYF. CDR3 in DNA: TGTGCCAGCGGATCCGGGACAATCGACGAGCAGTACTTC.

This clone was detected a few times. This rearrangement joins TRBV28 to TRBJ1-3; D is unresolved. The CDR3 is 11 residues long. CDR1 is MDHEN and CDR2 is SYDVKM in the germline V gene. With 3 bases removed from V and 4 bases from J, the gap between germline ends came to 1 base. The CDR3 region is CASSLGNTIYF. The CDR3 coding sequence is TGTGCCAGCAGTTTGGGAAACACCATATATTTT.

This clone occurred once. The chain couples TRBV5-1 to TRBJ2-5; D is unclear. Germline assignment: CDR1 SGHRS and CDR2 YFSETQ. Trimming stripped 2 bases from V and 5 bases from J, with 10 bases between. CDR3 size: 13 residues. DNA for the CDR3: TGCGCCAGCAGCTTAGGCACCGGGGAGACCCAGTACTTC. As protein: CASSLGTGETQYF.

This clone has just a few counts. The gene calls are TRBV9 and TRBJ1-1, with 7 bases aligning to TRBD1. Losses at the gene ends were 2 bases for V and 12 bases for J; bases not matched to a gene: 7. Germline CDR1 reads SGDLS; CDR2 reads YYNGEE. This CDR3 contains 12 residues. The CDR3 coding sequence is TGTGCCAGCAGCGTTGGAGGGGGCGTCCCTTTCTTT. It specifies CASSVGGGVPFF.

The chain uses TRBV6-5 and TRBJ1-5; D gene unclear. Germline CDR1 is MNHEY and CDR2 is SVGAGI. The V end was cut by 5 bases, the J end by 3 bases, with 8 bases between. The CDR3 contains 13 residues. CDR3 nucleotides: TGTGCCAGCAGTCGAGGGTCCAATCAGCCCCAGCATTTT. Translation gives CASSRGSNQPQHF.

CDR3 in DNA: TGTGCCAGCAAAGGAAGAACCGGGGAGCTGTTTTTT. It encodes CASKGRTGELFF. The rearrangement joins TRBV27 to TRBJ2-2; no definite D call. CDR3 length equals 12 residues. Germline lookup yields CDR1 MNHEY and CDR2 SMNVEV (reference sequence). V was shortened by 7 bases and J by 5 bases, with 8 bases between the two germline ends.

This clone occurred many times. This chain connects TRBV15 to TRBJ2-7, with D uncertain. The CDR3 sequence is 12 residues long. Between the trimmed V and J ends, which lost 0 bases and 3 bases, there was a span of 3 bases. Germline-derived CDR1 and CDR2 are LNHNV and YYDKDF (reference sequence). CDR3 sequence reads: CATSRDYYEQYF. The DNA for the CDR3 is TGTGCCACCAGCAGAGATTACTACGAGCAGTACTTC.

This chain joins TRBV7-2 and TRBJ2-5; 7 bases agree with TRBD1. From germline, CDR1 is SGHTA and CDR2 FQGNSA. The V and J ends lost 3 bases and 2 bases, in that order; junction bases with no gene match: 6. This CDR3 has 15 residues. The CDR3 nucleotides are TGTGCCAGCAGCTTTTACGGGACAGAACAAGAGACCCAGTACTTC. Its translation is CASSFYGTEQETQYF.

The chain couples TRBV2 to TRBJ2-6; D is ambiguous. Germline CDR1 reads SNHLY; CDR2 reads FYNNEI. Trimming removed 1 base at V and 0 bases at J, with 7 bases between. CDR3 length: 16 residues. The CDR3 DNA reads as TGTGCCAGCAGTGAAGGACTGAGCTCTGGGGCCAACGTCCTGACTTTC. Translation gives CASSEGLSSGANVLTF. Looking up the rest from reference TRBV2 and TRBJ2-6 gives the full variable domain: EPEVTQTPSHQVTQMGQEVILRCVPISNHLYFYWYRQILGQKVEFLVSFYNNEISEKSEIFDDQFSVERPDGSNFTLKIRSTKLEDSAMYFCASSEGLSSGANVLTFGAGSRLTVL.

The rearrangement uses TRBV18 and TRBJ1-1; TRBD1 matches 7 bases. V dropped 4 bases and J dropped 8; count of bases not matched to a gene: 1. CDR1 is KGHSH, CDR2 LQKENI, per germline. The CDR3 contains 11 residues. In DNA form, the CDR3 reads TGTGCCAGCTCACAGGACAGGGAAGCTTTCTTT. It specifies CASSQDREAFF.

V gene TRBV4-3 combines with J gene TRBJ2-5, with 7 bases aligning to TRBD1. This CDR3 is 15 amino acids long. V shed 1 base and J 2 bases; nucleotides not matched to a gene: 4. CDR1 and CDR2 (germline): LGHNA, YSLEER. Written as DNA, the CDR3 is TGCGCCAGCAGCCAAGGCTGGGGACAGCAAGAGACCCAGTACTTC. This codes for CASSQGWGQQETQYF.